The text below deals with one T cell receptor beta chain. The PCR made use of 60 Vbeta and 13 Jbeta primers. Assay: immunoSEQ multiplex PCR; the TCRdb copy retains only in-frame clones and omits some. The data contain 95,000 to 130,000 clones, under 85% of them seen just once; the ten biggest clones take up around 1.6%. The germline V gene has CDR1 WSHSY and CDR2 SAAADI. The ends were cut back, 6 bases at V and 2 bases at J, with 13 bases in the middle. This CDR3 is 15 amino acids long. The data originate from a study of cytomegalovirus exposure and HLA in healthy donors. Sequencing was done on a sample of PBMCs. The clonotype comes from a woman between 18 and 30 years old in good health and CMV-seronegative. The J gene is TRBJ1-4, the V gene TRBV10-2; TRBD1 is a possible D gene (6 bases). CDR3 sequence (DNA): TGCGCCAGCAGGGCCCGGACAGATACTAATGAAAAACTGTTTTTT. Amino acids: CASRARTDTNEKLFF.